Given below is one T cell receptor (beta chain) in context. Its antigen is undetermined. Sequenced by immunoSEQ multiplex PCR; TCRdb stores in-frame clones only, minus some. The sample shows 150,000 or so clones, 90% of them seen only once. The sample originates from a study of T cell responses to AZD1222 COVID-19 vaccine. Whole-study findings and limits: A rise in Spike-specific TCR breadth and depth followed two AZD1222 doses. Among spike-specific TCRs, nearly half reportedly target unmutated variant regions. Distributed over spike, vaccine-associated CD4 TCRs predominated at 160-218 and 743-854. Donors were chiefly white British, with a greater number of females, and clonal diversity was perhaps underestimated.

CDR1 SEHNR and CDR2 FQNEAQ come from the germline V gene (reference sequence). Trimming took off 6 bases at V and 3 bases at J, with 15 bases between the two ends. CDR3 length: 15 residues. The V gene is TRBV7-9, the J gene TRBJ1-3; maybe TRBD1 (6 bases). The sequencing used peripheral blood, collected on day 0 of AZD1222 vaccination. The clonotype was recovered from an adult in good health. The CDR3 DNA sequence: TGTGCCAGCAGAACCGTGACAGGTTTTGGAAACACCATATATTTT. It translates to CASRTVTGFGNTIYF.